Listed below are T cell receptor beta chains from one sample, sequenced in a study of tumor and adjacent non-tumor tissue in lung cancer. TCRdb itself ran the multiplex PCR reads through MiXCR, one entry per CDR3 protein. Of 95,000 to 150,000 distinct CDR3 sequences detected, approximately 66% appear once; the ten largest clones hold 9.5% to 15%. The specimen was lung tumor tissue. These receptors all stem from a man aged 30 to 39 with non-small cell lung cancer. The CDR3 runs from the conserved cysteine through the conserved F or W. D genes are given only for firm matches. Rows give clone size only sometimes, using once, few, many, or a class for an expanded clone.

length	size	V	D	J	DNA	CDR3
13	-	TRBV7-8	TRBD2	TRBJ2-3	TGTGCCAGCACTAGCGGTACCACAGATACGCAGTATTTT	CASTSGTTDTQYF
10	medium-sized	TRBV29-1	-	TRBJ2-5	TGCAGCGTCCTCCAAGAGACCCAGTACTTC	CSVLQETQYF
16	-	TRBV20-1	TRBD2	TRBJ2-3	TGCAGTGCTACAGGGGGTCTAGCGGGGGCCCAGAGGGAGCGGTATTTT	CSATGGLAGAQRERYF
14	-	TRBV20-1	TRBD2	TRBJ2-7	TGCAGTGATCCCTTAGCGGGGGGGAACTACGAGCAGTACTTC	CSDPLAGGNYEQYF
16	-	TRBV12-3/TRBV12-4	TRBD1	TRBJ1-5	TGTGCCAGCAGTTTAGATGGGACAGGGCTTAAACTGCCCCGGCATTTT	CASSLDGTGLKLPRHF
13	once	TRBV11-2	-	TRBJ2-7	TGTGCCAGCAGACGAGCGAGTAACCACGAGCAGTACTTC	CASRRASNHEQYF
13	many	TRBV6-1	TRBD1	TRBJ2-7	TGTGCCAGCAGAAACAGGGGGTCCTACGAGCAGTACTTC	CASRNRGSYEQYF
15	-	TRBV5-6	-	TRBJ2-7	TGTGCCAGCAGTTCCCCTAGGACATACGGCTACGAGCAGCACTTC	CASSSPRTYGYEQHF
13	-	TRBV4-1	-	TRBJ2-7	TGCGCCAGCAGCCTAGATGGCACGGGCGAGCAGTACTTC	CASSLDGTGEQYF
13	-	TRBV11-2	-	TRBJ2-7	TGTGCCAGAAGCTTCACTGGGGCTGAGGAGCAGTACTTC	CARSFTGAEEQYF
18	-	TRBV24-1	TRBD2	TRBJ2-1	TGTGCCACCAGTGATTTCTCTTTAGCGGGAGGGTCCTACAATGAGCAGTTCTTC	CATSDFSLAGGSYNEQFF
15	-	TRBV20-1	-	TRBJ2-7	TGCAGTGCTAGCCCTTATGGAAGCTGGAGATACGTGCAGTACTTC	CSASPYGSWRYVQYF
15	once	TRBV10-3	TRBD1	TRBJ2-1	TGCGCCATCAGTGACCATCGGACAGGGGGCAATGAGCAGTTCTTC	CAISDHRTGGNEQFF
13	-	TRBV29-1	-	TRBJ1-2	TGTAGCGTGGGGTCCGGGGCCGAGGGGGGCTACACCTTC	CSVGSGAEGGYTF
14	many	TRBV20-1	TRBD1	TRBJ2-1	TGCAGTGCTATTTCCGGGACAGGGGGGAATGAGCAGTTCTTC	CSAISGTGGNEQFF
16	few	TRBV29-1	TRBD2	TRBJ2-7	TGCAGCGTTGTAGCCTCAACGAGCGGGAGGGGCCACGAGCAGTACTTC	CSVVASTSGRGHEQYF
15	many	TRBV24-1	-	TRBJ2-7	TGTGCCACCAGTGAGAGATCAGGGTCACCCTACGAGCAGTACTTC	CATSERSGSPYEQYF
13	-	TRBV29-1	-	TRBJ1-2	TGCAGCGTAACGGACAGTACCGGCTATGGCTACACCTTC	CSVTDSTGYGYTF
18	-	TRBV5-1	TRBD1	TRBJ1-5	TGCGCCAGGAGCTTACCTGGTCAGGGGGCGAATAGCAATCAGCCCCAGCATTTT	CARSLPGQGANSNQPQHF
15	-	TRBV29-1	-	TRBJ1-2	TGCGGCGCCCGGGACAAGGGGCGAGGAAGCCATGGCTACACCTTC	CGARDKGRGSHGYTF
14	-	TRBV11-1	-	TRBJ1-1	TGTGTCAGCAGCAGGACAGCTGTGAACACTGTAGCTTTCTTT	CVSSRTAVNTVAFF
15	-	TRBV12-3/TRBV12-4	-	TRBJ2-3	TGCGCCAGCAGTTTAACAGGACCTAGCAATCAGCCCCAGTATTTT	CASSLTGPSNQPQYF
15	-	TRBV5-4	TRBD1	TRBJ1-2	TGTGTCAGCAGCCCTAGGACAGGGGGCGAGTATGGCTACACCTTC	CVSSPRTGGEYGYTF
14	-	TRBV12-3/TRBV12-4	-	TRBJ1-5	-	CASSFGTGIQPEHF
15	few	TRBV5-6	-	TRBJ2-1	TGTGCCAGCAGCTTCCTCGGAGGCGCTTACAATGAGCAGTTCTTC	CASSFLGGAYNEQFF
14	many	TRBV20-1	TRBD2	TRBJ2-3	TGCAGTGCTACTCTAGCGGGGCTCACAGATACGCAGTATTTT	CSATLAGLTDTQYF
15	-	TRBV20-1	-	TRBJ1-2	TGCAGTGCTAGAGATAGGTCCCGGACCCTCTATGGTTACACCTTC	CSARDRSRTLYGYTF
17	-	TRBV12-3/TRBV12-4	TRBD1	TRBJ1-5	TGTGCCAGCAGTTCCGGGACAGGGATTTGTGGCAATCAGCCCCAGCATTTT	CASSSGTGICGNQPQHF
16	-	TRBV11-2	TRBD2	TRBJ2-3	TGTGCCAGCAGCTCCGGATTAGCGGGGCCACGCGATACGCAGTATTTT	CASSSGLAGPRDTQYF
13	many	TRBV20-1	-	TRBJ2-7	TGCAGTGCTCTAGAGGACGGTCCCGCCGAGCAGTACTTC	CSALEDGPAEQYF
15	many	TRBV12-5	-	TRBJ2-1	TGTGCTAGTGGTTCCCCGGGACTCCCAGGCGATGAGCAGTTCTTC	CASGSPGLPGDEQFF
18	-	TRBV4-2	-	TRBJ2-1	TGTGCCAGCATCCAACACCCTCATAGTGGGGGGACCTACAATGAGCAGTTCTTC	CASIQHPHSGGTYNEQFF
14	-	TRBV12-3/TRBV12-4	-	TRBJ1-6	TGTGCCAGCAGTTTAGGGGGGCCTGGGGTACTATTCCACTTT	CASSLGGPGVLFHF
15	many	TRBV6-5	TRBD1	TRBJ1-6	TGTGCCAGCAGACCGGACAGGGTTTATAATTCACCCCTCCACTTT	CASRPDRVYNSPLHF
14	many	TRBV5-6	-	TRBJ2-7	TGTGCCAGCAGCTTGGCTAGGGACGCCTACGAGCAGTACTTC	CASSLARDAYEQYF
16	many	TRBV4-3	TRBD1	TRBJ2-5	TGCGCCAGCAGCCTGCGGGACAGGGGGCGGCAAGAGACCCAGTACTTC	CASSLRDRGRQETQYF
14	once	TRBV11-1	-	TRBJ2-7	TGTGCTAGCAGTTTGGACGGGACTCGTAGTGAGCAGTACTTC	CASSLDGTRSEQYF
14	many	TRBV20-1	-	TRBJ2-1	TGCAGTGCTAGAACGGCGGGGGCGAACAATGAGCAGTTCTTC	CSARTAGANNEQFF
14	-	TRBV11-2	-	TRBJ2-2	TGTGCCAACAGCCCCAAATCCGAGACCTGGCGGCTGTTTTTT	CANSPKSETWRLFF
13	-	TRBV6-5	-	TRBJ1-1	TGTGCCGGCTTCGGGCCAGCCAGGACGGAAGCTGTCTTT	CAGFGPARTEAVF
14	-	TRBV5-1	-	TRBJ2-1	TGCGCCAGCAACCAGGGGGGCTCCTACAATGAGCAGTCCTTC	CASNQGGSYNEQSF
11	-	TRBV30	-	TRBJ2-7	TGTGCCTGGGCGAGGGGCTACGAGCAGTACTTC	CAWARGYEQYF
12	-	TRBV29-1	-	TRBJ2-4	TGCAGCAGGGTGGAGGGGCGCAACATTCAGTACTTC	CSRVEGRNIQYF
15	many	TRBV4-2	TRBD2	TRBJ2-1	TGTGCCAGCAGCCAAGACGGGGGGGGTTTCAATGAGCAGTTCTTC	CASSQDGGGFNEQFF
16	-	TRBV7-8	TRBD1	TRBJ2-2	TGTGCCAGCAGCGATGACAGACAGGGGGATGCCCGGGAGCTGTTTTTT	CASSDDRQGDARELFF
13	-	TRBV11-2	-	TRBJ1-5	TGTGCCAGCAGTCCCAACAGGGCACAGCCCCAGCATTTT	CASSPNRAQPQHF
14	-	TRBV6-2/TRBV6-3	-	TRBJ2-7	TGTGCCAACAGATCCGGGGGGCACCCCTATGAGCAGTACTTC	CANRSGGHPYEQYF
13	many	TRBV6-1	TRBD1	TRBJ1-4	TGTGCCAGCAGATTGACAGGGGGCGAAAAACTGTTTTTT	CASRLTGGEKLFF
15	once	TRBV2	TRBD1	TRBJ2-7	TGTGCCAGTAGTGATAACCGGGACAGGGGTTACGAGAAGTACTTC	CASSDNRDRGYEKYF
14	-	TRBV11-2	TRBD1	TRBJ2-3	TGTGCCAGCAGCCCCCGGACAGGTGCAGATACGCAGTATTTT	CASSPRTGADTQYF
15	-	TRBV7-9	TRBD2	TRBJ2-7	TGTGCCAGCGGTCGTCTAGCGGGGGGCTCCTACGAGCAGTACTTC	CASGRLAGGSYEQYF
15	-	TRBV11-2	-	TRBJ1-3	TGTGCCAGCGGCTCTGAGAGGGGCCCTGGAAACACCATATATTTT	CASGSERGPGNTIYF
15	few	TRBV5-1	-	TRBJ1-1	TGCGCCAGCAGCTGGTCGGTCGGTCTGAACACTGAAGCTTTCTTT	CASSWSVGLNTEAFF
13	many	TRBV28	-	TRBJ2-7	TGTGCCAGCAGTTTCAGGCACCTCTACGAGCAGTACTTC	CASSFRHLYEQYF
14	-	TRBV6-1	-	TRBJ2-7	TGTGCCAGCAGTGAACATTACAGCTCCCACGAGCAGAACTTC	CASSEHYSSHEQNF
15	-	TRBV20-1	TRBD2	TRBJ2-4	TGCAGTGCCGGCCCACTAGCGGGAGTGAGAAATATTCAGTACTTC	CSAGPLAGVRNIQYF
14	-	TRBV6-2/TRBV6-3	TRBD1	TRBJ2-2	TGTGCCAACAATACTTTGGGGGGACAGGCCTCGCTGTTTTTT	CANNTLGGQASLFF
17	-	TRBV11-3	TRBD1	TRBJ2-2	TGTGCCAGCAGCTTGTTATACGGGGACAGCCCTACCGGGGAGCCGTTTTTT	CASSLLYGDSPTGEPFF
14	-	TRBV5-6	-	TRBJ2-3	TGTGCTAGCAGCCTCGGCCTTTTCAATCAGCCCCAGTATTTT	CASSLGLFNQPQYF